This T cell receptor beta chain was profiled in a study of blood T cells in healthy people across ages. The authors ran a second PCR of 7 to 11 cycles using a sample-barcoded 5' primer and a J-beta primer mix. Each cDNA molecule, via a template-switch adaptor with 12 random nucleotides, was tagged. Any given sample supplied a minimum of 3 million CDR3-containing paired-end reads. TCRdb re-called the 5' RACE reads through MiXCR, storing one row per CDR3 protein. The table lists about 640,000 distinct CDR3 sequences, around 54% of them singletons. As concerns this clonotype: Its antigen is currently unknown.

Overall study findings and caveats: Estimates based on one million T cells were treated as lower bounds. Aged donors had fewer naive CD4+ cells and lower diversity than long-lived donors.

The sample comprised blood. The clonotype originates from a man between 60 and 70 years old in good health.

CDR3 coding DNA: TGCGCCAGCCGAGTTACAGGGGGTGGTGATACGCAGTATTTT. Translated: CASRVTGGGDTQYF. The gene calls are TRBV5-1 and TRBJ2-3; TRBD1 matches at 8 bases. CDR3 size: 14 residues. The V and J ends lost 7 bases and 6 bases, in that order; junction bases with no gene match: 10. CDR1 and CDR2 from the germline V gene are SGHRS and YFSETQ. The full variable domain, completed using reference TRBV5-1 and TRBJ2-3, is KAGVTQTPRYLIKTRGQQVTLSCSPISGHRSVSWYQQTPGQGLQFLFEYFSETQRNKGNFPGRFSGRQFSNSRSEMNVSTLELGDSALYLCASRVTGGGDTQYFGPGTRLTVL.